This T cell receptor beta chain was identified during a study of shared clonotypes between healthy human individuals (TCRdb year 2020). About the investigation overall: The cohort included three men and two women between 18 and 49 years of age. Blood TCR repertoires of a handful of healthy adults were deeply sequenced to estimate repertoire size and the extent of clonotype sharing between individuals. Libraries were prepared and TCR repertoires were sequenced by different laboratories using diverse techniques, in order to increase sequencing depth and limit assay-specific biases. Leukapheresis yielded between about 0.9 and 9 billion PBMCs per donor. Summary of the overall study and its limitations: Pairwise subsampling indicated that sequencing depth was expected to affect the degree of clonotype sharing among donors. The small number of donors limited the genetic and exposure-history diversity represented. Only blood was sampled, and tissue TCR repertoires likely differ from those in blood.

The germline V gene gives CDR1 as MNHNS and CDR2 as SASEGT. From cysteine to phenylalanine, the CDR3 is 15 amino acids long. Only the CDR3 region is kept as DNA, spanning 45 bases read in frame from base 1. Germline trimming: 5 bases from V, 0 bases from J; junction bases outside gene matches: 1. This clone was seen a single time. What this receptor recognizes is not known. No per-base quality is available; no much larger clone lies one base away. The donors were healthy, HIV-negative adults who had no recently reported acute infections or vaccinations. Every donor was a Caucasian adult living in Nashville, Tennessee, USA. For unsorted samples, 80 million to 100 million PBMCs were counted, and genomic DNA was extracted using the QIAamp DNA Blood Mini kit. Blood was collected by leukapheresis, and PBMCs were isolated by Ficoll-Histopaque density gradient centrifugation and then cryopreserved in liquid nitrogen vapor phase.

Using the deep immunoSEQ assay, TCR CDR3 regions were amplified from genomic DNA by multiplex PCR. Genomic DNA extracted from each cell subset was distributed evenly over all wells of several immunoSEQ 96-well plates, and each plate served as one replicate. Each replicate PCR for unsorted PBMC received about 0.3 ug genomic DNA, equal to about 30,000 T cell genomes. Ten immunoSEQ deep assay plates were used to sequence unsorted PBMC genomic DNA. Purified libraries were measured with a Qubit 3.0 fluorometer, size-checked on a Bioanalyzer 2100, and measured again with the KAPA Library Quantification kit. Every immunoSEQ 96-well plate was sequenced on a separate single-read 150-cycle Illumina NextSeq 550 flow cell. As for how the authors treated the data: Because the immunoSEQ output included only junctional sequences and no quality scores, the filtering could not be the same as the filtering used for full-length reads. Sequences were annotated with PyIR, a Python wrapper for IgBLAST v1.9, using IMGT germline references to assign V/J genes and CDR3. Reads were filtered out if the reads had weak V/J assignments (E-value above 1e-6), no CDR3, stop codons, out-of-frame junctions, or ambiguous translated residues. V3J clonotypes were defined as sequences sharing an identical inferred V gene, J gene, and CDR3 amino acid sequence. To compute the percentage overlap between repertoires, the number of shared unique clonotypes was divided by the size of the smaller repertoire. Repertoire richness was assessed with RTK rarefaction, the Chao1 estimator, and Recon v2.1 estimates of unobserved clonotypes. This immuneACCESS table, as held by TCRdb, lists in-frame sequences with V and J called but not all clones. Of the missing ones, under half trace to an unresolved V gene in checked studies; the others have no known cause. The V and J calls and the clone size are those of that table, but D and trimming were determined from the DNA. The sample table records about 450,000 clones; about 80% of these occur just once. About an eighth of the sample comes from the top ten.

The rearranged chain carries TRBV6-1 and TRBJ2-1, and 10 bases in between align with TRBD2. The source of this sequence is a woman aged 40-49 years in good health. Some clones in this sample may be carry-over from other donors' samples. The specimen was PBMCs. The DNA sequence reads TGTGCCAGCAGTCGGACTAGCGGCTCCTACAATGAGCAGTTCTTC. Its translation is CASSRTSGSYNEQFF.